The subject of this entry is one T cell receptor (beta chain). Its cognate antigen is unknown. Likely a read error: the CDR3 ends without its conserved phenylalanine or tryptophan. CDR1 is MNHEY, CDR2 SVGAGI, per germline. With 6 bases removed from V and 3 bases from J, the gap between germline ends came to 18 bases. The CDR3 extends over 15 amino acids. This sample was taken from a study of tumor and adjacent non-tumor tissue in lung cancer. Study information: Stage I to III disease affected 10 men and 5 women aged about 31 to 76.

TCRbeta libraries were built with three rounds of nested PCR, modified from ARM-PCR. TCRdb recomputed calls from the multiplex PCR reads with MiXCR, one row per CDR3 protein. The sample holds about 140,000 distinct CDR3 sequences, approximately 70% seen once. No cell sorting was done before RNA was extracted from the tissue. Study-wide results and limits: Significantly higher TCR diversity was found in tumor than normal lung.

The sequenced material came from lung tumor tissue. J is TRBJ2-7 and V is TRBV6-5, with a weak D call TRBD2 (6 bases). The receptor's source is a man in his sixties with small cell lung cancer. CDR3 DNA: TGTGCCAGCAGGGCGTGGCTAGCGCCAGGCTACGAGCAGTACGCC. Protein product: CASRAWLAPGYEQYA.